This T cell receptor (beta chain) was identified during a study of T cell changes during pregnancy in multiple sclerosis. The protocol was immunoSEQ multiplex PCR, while the TCRdb copy is restricted to in-frame clones and leaves out a portion. There are about 73,000 clones in the sample; 92% occur only once, and over 2.5% lies in the top ten. This clone was recorded once. Looked up from germline, CDR1 is MDHEN and CDR2 is SYDVKM. Trimming took 1 base from V and 2 from J, leaving 12 bases between them. CDR3 length equals 16 residues. This specimen consisted of peripheral blood, obtained in the third trimester of pregnancy. The TCR was taken from a female donor in good health, enrolled as a control in a pregnancy study. The chain has TRBV28 and TRBJ2-1, with D possibly being TRBD2 (5 bases). The CDR3 DNA sequence: TGTGCCAGCAGTTTATTTCCGGGAACCCCCTACAATGAGCAGTTCTTC. This gives the protein CASSLFPGTPYNEQFF.